This T cell receptor beta chain was found in a study of technical replicates of blood from several donors. Sequenced by immunoSEQ multiplex PCR; TCRdb stores in-frame clones only, minus some. The sample lists 55,000 to 80,000 clones; around 97% were seen once. The germline V gene has CDR1 SGHTA and CDR2 FQGNSA. Trimming stripped 1 base from V and 0 bases from J, with 5 bases between. CDR3 length: 14 amino acids. This TCR came from a human donor in good health. The specimen sequenced was T cells isolated from PBMCs. The chain employs TRBV7-2 and TRBJ2-3; D remains unclear. In DNA form, the CDR3 reads TGTGCCAGCAGCTTAGACGGGAGCACAGATACGCAGTATTTT. Amino acids: CASSLDGSTDTQYF.